The 25 T cell receptor beta chains below were found in one sample sequenced in a study of shared clonotypes between healthy human individuals. Sequenced by immunoSEQ multiplex PCR; TCRdb stores in-frame clones only, minus some. This repertoire shows hundreds of thousands of clones, approximately 74% found once; its top ten account for approximately 1.8%. The specimen was memory CD4+ T cells sorted from blood. The subset is: CD45RA-negative fraction. These receptors were taken from a woman aged 25-40 years in good health.

CDR3 in DNA: TGTGCCAGTAGTATGGGGGGGGAAGCTTTCTTT. Amino acid sequence: CASSMGGEAFF. The chain employs TRBV19 and TRBJ1-1; perhaps TRBD1 as D (5 bases). The V gene lost 3 bases and the J gene lost 8 bases, with 7 bases spanning the gap. The CDR3 is made up of 11 amino acids. Germline CDR1 and CDR2: LNHDA and SQIVND (reference sequence).

The chain is built from TRBV10-1 and TRBJ2-7; D tentatively reads TRBD1 or TRBD2 (5 bases each). V was pared by 2 bases and J by 5 bases, with 13 bases between. Per germline, CDR1 WNHNN and CDR2 SYGVQD (reference sequence). The CDR3 runs 14 residues. In nucleotides, the CDR3 is TGCGCCAGCAGTGAGGCCGGGACCTCACACGAGCAGTACTTC. Its translation: CASSEAGTSHEQYF.

CDR3 nucleotide sequence: TGTGCCAGCACCATGGACAGGGGTAATCAGCCCCAGCATTTT. This codes for CASTMDRGNQPQHF. J is TRBJ1-5 and V is TRBV6-6, with 9 bases aligning to TRBD1. Germline V gene data show CDR1 as MNHNY and CDR2 as SVGAGI (reference sequence). V trimming: 7 bases; J trimming: 4 bases; junction bases outside the gene matches: 5. This CDR3 spans 14 amino acids.

J is TRBJ1-5 and V is TRBV10-2, with D perhaps matching TRBD1 (5 bases). Germline loops: CDR1 WSHSY, CDR2 SAAADI. V gave up 8 bases and J gave up 7 bases, with 9 bases separating them. The CDR3 length is 11 residues. CDR3 DNA: TGCGCCAGCGTCAGGGTCCAGCCCCAGCATTTT. Translation gives CASVRVQPQHF.

As for this clone: A far larger clone is a single base away, which makes a read error likely. V gene TRBV7-8 combines with J gene TRBJ1-5; D unresolved. Between the trimmed V and J ends, which lost 3 bases and 4 bases, there was a span of 4 bases. CDR3 length: 12 amino acids. Germline loops: CDR1 SGHVS, CDR2 FQNEAQ. The CDR3 sequence: CASSLPNQPQHF. The CDR3 DNA reads as TGTGCCAGCAGCTTGCCGAATCAGCCCCAGCATTTT.

V gene TRBV6-1 combines with J gene TRBJ2-5; 7 bases line up with TRBD2. The V gene end was trimmed by 9 bases and the J gene end by 9 bases; junction bases not matched to a gene: 7. Germline-derived CDR1 and CDR2 are MNHNS and SASEGT. There are 11 residues in the CDR3. Written as DNA, the CDR3 is TGTGCCAGTAGGGAGGGGATGGCCCAGTACTTC. This encodes CASREGMAQYF.

The gene calls are TRBV4-1 and TRBJ2-6, with 9 bases identical to TRBD1. In germline, CDR1 is MGHRA, CDR2 YSYEKL. CDR3 length: 18 residues. The junction had 10 bases not matched to a gene; V was cut back by 4 bases and J by 3 bases. Here the CDR3 reads CASSPPQGAPFGANVLTF. DNA of the CDR3: TGCGCCAGCAGCCCCCCACAGGGGGCGCCTTTTGGGGCCAACGTCCTGACTTTC.

The J gene is TRBJ1-6, the V gene TRBV18; 12 bases map to TRBD1. The CDR3 is made up of 19 amino acids. Losses at the gene ends were 4 bases for V and 3 bases for J; bases not matched to a gene: 10. The germline V gene encodes CDR1 KGHSH and CDR2 LQKENI. The CDR3 nucleotides are TGTGCCAGCTCACGGGTCGGGACAGGGGGCGACAACTATAATTCACCCCTCCACTTT. Translated, it gives CASSRVGTGGDNYNSPLHF. The variable domain in full, with the rest retrieved from reference TRBV18 and TRBJ1-6, is NAGVMQNPRHLVRRRGQEARLRCSPMKGHSHVYWYRQLPEEGLKFMVYLQKENIIDESGMPKERFSAEFPKEGPSILRIQQVVRGDSAAYFCASSRVGTGGDNYNSPLHFGNGTRLTVT.

This clone was detected only a few times. The chain couples TRBV4-2 to TRBJ2-5; D gene ambiguous. The V end lost 0 bases, the J end lost 5 bases, and 10 bases lay between the germline ends. The CDR3 is 14 residues long. Germline CDR1 reads LGHNA; CDR2 reads YNFKEQ. CDR3 residues: CASSQDRATETQYF. The CDR3 nucleotides read TGTGCCAGCAGCCAAGATAGGGCAACGGAGACCCAGTACTTC.

As concerns this clone: This clone may be a read error of a much larger clone one base away. This rearrangement joins TRBV6-6 to TRBJ2-2; unclear D gene. The CDR3 extends over 12 amino acids. The germline gives CDR1 MNHNY, CDR2 SVGAGI (reference sequence). Trimming left V 6 bases short and J 1 base short, with 3 bases between. CDR3 nucleotide sequence: TGTGCCAGCAGCCGGAACACCGGGGAGCTGTTTTTT. Translation gives CASSRNTGELFF.

V usage is TRBV11-2 and J usage is TRBJ1-3; D possibly corresponds to TRBD1 (6 bases). Germline V gene lookup returns CDR1 SGHAT and CDR2 FQNNGV. CDR3 length equals 16 residues. V was shortened by 3 bases and J by 0 bases, with 12 bases between the two germline ends. This chain's CDR3 is CASSLQTGSSGNTIYF. The CDR3, as DNA: TGTGCCAGCAGCTTGCAAACAGGGAGCTCTGGAAACACCATATATTTT.

The rearrangement joins TRBV14 to TRBJ2-7; 12 nucleotides match TRBD2. This CDR3 contains 17 residues. In germline, CDR1 is SGHDN, CDR2 FVKESK. V lost 3 bases, J lost 3 bases, and 9 bases stayed unmatched. This CDR3 is CASSHSTSGRTLYEQYF. As DNA, the CDR3 is TGTGCCAGCAGCCACTCCACTAGCGGGAGGACTCTCTACGAGCAGTACTTC.

The V call is TRBV28, the J call TRBJ1-2, with unresolved D. With 4 bases removed from V and 3 bases from J, the gap between germline ends came to 12 bases. The CDR3 contains 14 residues. CDR1 and CDR2 (germline): MDHEN, SYDVKM. DNA for the CDR3: TGTGCCAGCAGTTCCATGGCCCTCTACTATGGCTACACCTTC. Protein product: CASSSMALYYGYTF.

V gene TRBV5-1 combines with J gene TRBJ2-1, with no clear D. Looked up from germline, CDR1 is SGHRS and CDR2 is YFSETQ. V lost 4 bases, J lost 5 bases, and 16 bases lay in between. The CDR3 extends over 15 amino acids. CDR3: CASSAGPAMNNEQFF. Here the CDR3 DNA reads TGCGCCAGCAGCGCCGGTCCGGCGATGAACAATGAGCAGTTCTTC.

The chain carries TRBV19 and TRBJ2-1; a possible D gene is TRBD1 (6 bases). CDR3 length equals 15 residues. Trimming pared 7 bases from V and 6 bases from J, leaving 19 bases between. The germline V gene has CDR1 LNHDA and CDR2 SQIVND (reference sequence). CDR3 DNA sequence: TGTGCCAGTACAAACCGGGACACGGTGGTCAATGAGCAGTTCTTC. Protein sequence: CASTNRDTVVNEQFF.

V usage is TRBV28 and J usage is TRBJ1-1; D call uncertain. Trimming cost V 3 bases and J 3 bases, with 11 bases left between them. This CDR3 contains 14 residues. The germline V gene encodes CDR1 MDHEN and CDR2 SYDVKM. The CDR3 here is CASSFGERYTEAFF. The DNA of the CDR3 is TGTGCCAGCAGTTTTGGCGAGAGGTACACTGAAGCTTTCTTT. Full variable domain (outside the CDR3, taken from reference TRBV28 and TRBJ1-1): DVKVTQSSRYLVKRTGEKVFLECVQDMDHENMFWYRQDPGLGLRLIYFSYDVKMKEKGDIPEGYSVSREKKERFSLILESASTNQTSMYLCASSFGERYTEAFFGQGTRLTVV.

This rearrangement joins TRBV11-2 to TRBJ2-7; 7 bases agree with TRBD2. CDR3 length: 15 residues. Trimming took 4 bases from V and 3 from J; bases not matched to a gene: 9. The germline V gene encodes CDR1 SGHAT and CDR2 FQNNGV. The CDR3 spells CASSSSSGDHYEQYF. CDR3 bases: TGTGCCAGCAGCTCCTCTAGCGGAGATCACTACGAGCAGTACTTC.

With regard to this clone: This may be a read error, as it is one base from a much larger clone. Other DNA variants within this sample encode the same CDR3. This chain uses TRBV5-1 with TRBJ2-4; TRBD1 aligns across 7 bases. After removal of 2 bases from V and 3 bases from J, the junction contained 2 bases not matched to a gene. CDR3 length: 14 amino acids. Germline CDR1 is SGHRS and CDR2 is YFSETQ. The CDR3, as DNA: TGCGCCAGCAGCTTCGGGACAGACAAAAACATTCAGTACTTC. This codes for CASSFGTDKNIQYF.

The chain uses TRBV28 and TRBJ2-3; D may correspond to TRBD1 or TRBD2 (6 bases each). Germline-derived CDR1 and CDR2 are MDHEN and SYDVKM. The V end was cut by 9 bases, the J end by 1 base, with 17 bases between. The CDR3 is 15 amino acids. The CDR3 is CASQERGEGTDTQYF. For the CDR3, the DNA is TGTGCCAGTCAAGAAAGGGGGGAGGGCACAGATACGCAGTATTTT.

The chain links TRBV7-2 to TRBJ1-5; no clear D. Trimming left V 6 bases short and J 5 bases short, with 8 bases between. This CDR3 has 12 amino acids. The V gene's germline CDR1 is SGHTA and CDR2 FQGNSA. The CDR3 sequence is CASSDNYQPQHF. CDR3 sequence (DNA): TGTGCCAGCAGTGATAACTATCAGCCCCAGCATTTT. Supplemented by reference TRBV7-2 and TRBJ1-5, the full variable domain reads GAGVSQSPSNKVTEKGKDVELRCDPISGHTALYWYRQSLGQGLEFLIYFQGNSAPDKSGLPSDRFSAERTGGSVSTLTIQRTQQEDSAVYLCASSDNYQPQHFGDGTRLSIL.

This clone has only a few counts. CDR3 DNA: TGTGCCAGCAGTCGGGGTGGCCGTGGGGAATCTGAAGCTTTCTTT. Protein product: CASSRGGRGESEAFF. The rearrangement links TRBV25-1 to TRBJ1-1, with D uncertain. The V gene's germline CDR1 is MGHDK and CDR2 SYGVNS. V was shortened by 5 bases and J by 6 bases, with 19 bases between the two germline ends. The CDR3 extends over 15 amino acids.

This chain joins TRBV25-1 and TRBJ1-4; 8 bases fit TRBD1. From germline, CDR1 is MGHDK and CDR2 SYGVNS. This CDR3 region has 15 residues. Unmatched junction bases numbered 8, after V lost 3 bases and J lost 8 bases. The CDR3 here is CASSDPDRGDEKLFF. DNA for the CDR3: TGTGCCAGCAGTGACCCTGACAGGGGAGACGAAAAACTGTTTTTT.

V and J are TRBV28 and TRBJ1-1; TRBD1 might be the D (5 bases). This CDR3 is 14 amino acids long. Trimming cost V 7 bases and J 2 bases, with 14 bases left between them. Germline values: CDR1 MDHEN, CDR2 SYDVKM. As DNA, the CDR3 is TGTGCCAGCAACGGGGGAAGGGCAAACACTGAAGCTTTCTTT. This translates into CASNGGRANTEAFF.

The J gene is TRBJ2-7, the V gene TRBV5-1; 8 bases fit TRBD1. The V and J ends lost 4 bases and 6 bases, in that order; junction bases with no gene match: 9. Per the germline V gene, CDR1 is SGHRS and CDR2 is YFSETQ. CDR3 length: 14 amino acids. The CDR3 DNA is TGCGCCAGCAGCGCCGGGACAGGAAGCACCGAGCAGTACTTC. Translation: CASSAGTGSTEQYF.

Notes on this clone: Other nucleotide sequences from this sample produce the same CDR3. The rearrangement links TRBV5-1 to TRBJ2-2; TRBD2 matches 11 bases. This CDR3 has 16 residues. The germline V gene has CDR1 SGHRS and CDR2 YFSETQ. The V segment lost 2 bases and the J segment 5 bases; nucleotides outside the gene matches: 5. CDR3 nucleotide sequence: TGCGCCAGCAGCTTAACTAGCGGGAGAGGTACCGGGGAGCTGTTTTTT. This sequence encodes CASSLTSGRGTGELFF.